The 8 T cell receptor beta chains below come from one sample, sequenced in a study of OX40 agonist ivuxolimab in advanced cancers. The data were produced by immunoSEQ multiplex PCR, yet TCRdb's version contains in-frame clones alone and is incomplete. This table has fewer than 200,000 clones, 85% to 95% appearing once. The input for sequencing was CD4+ or CD8+ T cells sorted from blood, taken in a trial of the OX40 agonist ivuxolimab. These receptors were obtained from an adult with an advanced solid tumor such as melanoma, head and neck, liver or kidney cancer.

V is TRBV18 and J is TRBJ1-3; TRBD1 agrees at 8 bases. The V and J ends lost 5 bases and 3 bases, in that order; junction bases with no gene match: 9. Germline loops: CDR1 KGHSH, CDR2 LQKENI. The CDR3 runs 16 residues. The CDR3 sequence is CASSSGQGGYGNTIYF. CDR3 in DNA: TGTGCCAGCTCATCCGGACAGGGTGGCTATGGAAACACCATATATTTT.

The chain couples TRBV28 to TRBJ1-3, with a weak D call TRBD1 (6 bases). CDR3 length equals 16 residues. Trimming took 5 bases from V and 0 from J, leaving 14 bases between them. The V gene's germline CDR1 is MDHEN and CDR2 SYDVKM. The CDR3 DNA reads as TGTGCCAGCAGTCCCCAGGGGCTGAGCTCTGGAAACACCATATATTTT. This sequence encodes CASSPQGLSSGNTIYF.

A single count supports this clone. This chain joins TRBV19 and TRBJ2-3; D gene uncertain. The CDR3 runs 12 residues. Deletions cut 9 bases from V and 5 bases from J, with 12 bases between. Germline V gene sequence: CDR1 LNHDA, CDR2 SQIVND (reference sequence). In DNA, the CDR3 is TGTGCCAGCGCCGCCGATCGAGATACGCAGTATTTT. Translation: CASAADRDTQYF.

J is TRBJ1-5 and V is TRBV6-6; tentatively, D is TRBD1 (5 bases). Germline V gene lookup returns CDR1 MNHNY and CDR2 SVGAGI (reference sequence). This CDR3 has 16 amino acids. V was shortened by 8 bases and J by 6 bases, with 23 bases between the two germline ends. CDR3: CASSPAWGGVSQPQHF. CDR3 nucleotides: TGTGCCAGCTCCCCCGCTTGGGGGGGGGTATCTCAGCCCCAGCATTTT.

The gene calls are TRBV7-2 and TRBJ1-1; no clear D gene. V lost 5 bases, J lost 5 bases, and 6 bases lay in between. The CDR3 covers 11 residues. Germline lookup yields CDR1 SGHTA and CDR2 FQGNSA. CDR3 coding DNA: TGTGCCAGCAGCCTACAGACTGAAGCTTTCTTT. Amino acid sequence: CASSLQTEAFF. Full variable domain (outside the CDR3, taken from reference TRBV7-2 and TRBJ1-1): GAGVSQSPSNKVTEKGKDVELRCDPISGHTALYWYRQSLGQGLEFLIYFQGNSAPDKSGLPSDRFSAERTGGSVSTLTIQRTQQEDSAVYLCASSLQTEAFFGQGTRLTVV.

The chain recombines TRBV5-4 with TRBJ2-7; 7 nucleotides match TRBD1. With V trimmed by 0 bases and J by 1 base, 7 bases remained unmatched. This CDR3 has 16 amino acids. CDR1 SGHNT and CDR2 YYREEE come from the germline V gene (reference sequence). The CDR3 reads CASSLAAGGQSYEQYF. The DNA for the CDR3 is TGTGCCAGCAGCTTGGCGGCAGGGGGTCAATCCTACGAGCAGTACTTC.

A remark on this clone: The DNA is omitted, as the CDR3 cannot be located on it reliably, and the CDR3 follows TCRdb's listing. The chain employs TRBV6-1 and TRBJ2-7; the table's D call, TRBD2, has no DNA check behind it. Germline assignment: CDR1 MNHNS and CDR2 SASEGT. The CDR3 has 14 amino acids, counting both end residues. CDR3 region: CASILAGGPGEQYF.

This clone was seen just once. The chain carries TRBV28 and TRBJ2-2; D is uncertain. Germline CDR1 and CDR2: MDHEN and SYDVKM. V shed 3 bases and J shed 4 bases, with 9 bases lying between them. This CDR3 has 14 amino acids. In DNA form, the CDR3 reads TGTGCCAGCAGTTTCCCCCTTCTCACCGGGGAGCTGTTTTTT. Its translation is CASSFPLLTGELFF.